The following is a T cell receptor beta chain sequence with its context. What it binds is unknown. The data were taken from a study of yellow fever vaccine responses in identical twins. Using its own MiXCR run on the RT-PCR reads, TCRdb lists one record per CDR3 protein. The table shows a few thousand distinct CDR3 sequences, with approximately 90% occurring only once. CDR1 and CDR2 (germline): SGHAT, FQDESV (reference sequence). This CDR3 region has 13 residues. Trimming took 3 bases from V and 4 from J, leaving 9 bases between them. Findings of the study overall: On the reported evidence, twins' vaccine T cell responses seemed partly convergent and partly personalized.

This sequence originates from a woman in her late teens or twenties who received the yellow fever vaccine. The specimen comprised T cells from blood (PBMCs), unsorted or a sorted subset (not recorded which), sampled before or after yellow fever vaccination (not recorded which). The V and J genes are TRBV11-1 and TRBJ2-5; perhaps D is TRBD1 or TRBD2 (5 bases each). As DNA, the CDR3 is TGTGCCAGCAGCTTCAGGGAGCTAGAGACCCAGTACTTC. Its translation: CASSFRELETQYF.